This T cell receptor (beta chain) was sequenced for a study of control samples from healthy donors and cancer patients. Assay used: immunoSEQ multiplex PCR; TCRdb lists only in-frame clones, some missing. This sample has about 120,000 clones; 80% to 90% occur once, and the top ten carry approximately 1.1%. The germline gives CDR1 MNHNS, CDR2 SASEGT. The length of the CDR3 is 16 residues. V lost 4 bases and J lost 2; bases outside the gene matches: 6. The sample consisted of PBMCs. V is TRBV6-1 and J is TRBJ2-2; 8 bases fit TRBD2. This TCR was recovered from a woman aged 45 to 65 with colorectal cancer. The CDR3 nucleotides are TGTGCCAGCAGTGCATTTAGCGGGACAAACACCGGGGAGCTGTTTTTT. Its protein product is CASSAFSGTNTGELFF.